The 6 T cell receptor beta chains below all came from one sample that was sequenced in a study of blood T cell repertoires in COVID-19. Sequenced by immunoSEQ multiplex PCR; TCRdb stores in-frame clones only, minus some. Of a few hundred thousand clones in the sample, about 85% were seen once. Sequencing was carried out using PBMCs or T cells enriched from blood (not recorded which). These receptors originate from a woman aged 50 to 60 who had been exposed to COVID-19.

The V gene is TRBV10-1, the J gene TRBJ2-3, with 10 bases identical to TRBD1. Per germline, CDR1 WNHNN and CDR2 SYGVQD (reference sequence). The V segment lost 0 bases and the J segment 5 bases; nucleotides outside the gene matches: 2. The CDR3 totals 15 residues. The CDR3 sequence is CASSESGTGEDTQYF. Here the CDR3 DNA reads TGCGCCAGCAGTGAGTCGGGGACAGGGGAAGATACGCAGTATTTT.

The chain has TRBV6-2 or TRBV6-3 and TRBJ1-1; D remains ambiguous. V shed 2 bases and J shed 4 bases, with 20 bases lying between them. The length of the CDR3 is 17 residues. Looked up from germline, CDR1 is MNHEY and CDR2 is SVGEGT. CDR3 sequence (DNA): TGTGCCAGCAGTTACGATTCGGGCACCGGCGGGATCACTGAAGCTTTCTTT. Translated: CASSYDSGTGGITEAFF.

This chain uses TRBV18 with TRBJ1-1, with 7 bases that match TRBD1. The CDR3 extends over 21 amino acids. The germline gives CDR1 KGHSH, CDR2 LQKENI. V was clipped by 3 bases and J by 1 base; unmatched bases: 23. CDR3 coding DNA: TGTGCCAGCTCACCGCGTCCGGGACAGAGGGAGAGCAGTAAAGGGAACACTGAAGCTTTCTTT. Protein product: CASSPRPGQRESSKGNTEAFF.

The chain combines TRBV24-1 with TRBJ1-1, with D maybe TRBD1 (6 bases). The CDR3 loop spans 12 amino acids. Trimming left V 9 bases short and J 9 bases short, with 16 bases between. Germline V gene sequence: CDR1 KGHDR, CDR2 SFDVKD. Here the CDR3 reads CATGGETGQAFF. CDR3 sequence (DNA): TGTGCCACCGGAGGAGAAACAGGGCAAGCTTTCTTT.

V usage is TRBV5-8 and J usage is TRBJ1-5; D might be TRBD1 (6 bases). CDR3 length equals 13 residues. Germline CDR1 SGHTS, CDR2 YDEGEE. Written as DNA, the CDR3 is TGTGCGAGTAACCGACAGGGCAATCAGCCCCAGCATTTT. Amino acid sequence: CASNRQGNQPQHF. Full variable domain (remainder filled in from reference TRBV5-8 and TRBJ1-5): EAGVTQSPTHLIKTRGQQATLRCSPISGHTSVYWYQQALGLGLQFLLWYDEGEERNRGNFPPRFSGRQFPNYSSELNVNALELEDSALYLCASNRQGNQPQHFGDGTRLSIL.

The chain employs TRBV18 and TRBJ1-5, with 7 positions matching TRBD1. The CDR3 extends over 15 amino acids. With 5 bases clipped from V and 0 bases from J, the junction kept 4 bases outside the gene matches. The germline gives CDR1 KGHSH, CDR2 LQKENI. The CDR3, as DNA: TGTGCCAGCTCATCCGGGACAGATAGCAATCAGCCCCAGCATTTT. This codes for CASSSGTDSNQPQHF.